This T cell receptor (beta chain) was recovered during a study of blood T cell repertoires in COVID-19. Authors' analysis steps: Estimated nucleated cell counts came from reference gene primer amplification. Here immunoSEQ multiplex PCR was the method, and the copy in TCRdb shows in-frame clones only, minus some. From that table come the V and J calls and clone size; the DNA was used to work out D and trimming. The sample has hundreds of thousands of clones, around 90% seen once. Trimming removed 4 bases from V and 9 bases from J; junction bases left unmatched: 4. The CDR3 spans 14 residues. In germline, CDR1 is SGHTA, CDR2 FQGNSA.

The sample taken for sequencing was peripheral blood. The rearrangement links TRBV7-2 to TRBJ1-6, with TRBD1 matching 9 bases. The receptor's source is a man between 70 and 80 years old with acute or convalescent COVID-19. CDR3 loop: CASSSGTGRSPLHF. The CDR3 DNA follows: TGTGCCAGCAGCTCCGGGACAGGGCGTTCACCCCTCCACTTT.